This is a list of T cell receptor beta chains from one sample in a study of radiotherapy plus CTLA-4 blockade in lung cancer. The protocol was immunoSEQ multiplex PCR, while the TCRdb copy is restricted to in-frame clones and leaves out a portion. The repertoire consists of 62,000 or so clones, with less than 80% occurring once and the leading ten covering over 7.5%. The sample was peripheral blood, taken from a patient treated with radiotherapy plus ipilimumab. Source of these receptors: a human donor with non-small cell lung cancer who had a complete response to radiotherapy plus ipilimumab. CDR3s include the opening cysteine and the closing phenylalanine or tryptophan. D genes are given only for firm matches. Some rows have no size entry. The others give once, few or many, or a class for an expanded clone.

- TRBJ2-3 TRBV20-1 - TGCAGTGCTGGACCCGCGGATACGCAGTATTTT CSAGPADTQYF
- TRBJ2-3 TRBV27 - TGTGCCAGCAGTTTACAATGGGACGGCAGCACAGATACGCAGTATTTT CASSLQWDGSTDTQYF
- TRBJ2-1 TRBV5-1 - TGCGCCAGCAGCTTGGTCCCCCCCAGCTCCTACAATGAGCAGTTCTTC CASSLVPPSSYNEQFF
- TRBJ1-3 TRBV21-1 few TGTGCCAGCAGCACAGGACAGGGCTCTGGAAACACCATATATTTT CASSTGQGSGNTIYF
TRBD1 TRBJ2-7 TRBV9 - TGTGCCAGCAGCCTGACGTCGGACAGGGTATATGAGCAGTACTTC CASSLTSDRVYEQYF
- TRBJ2-2 TRBV12-1 - TGTGCCAGCAGCTTCCTCCCTTACTATCGGCTGAACACCGGGGAGCTGTTTTTT CASSFLPYYRLNTGELFF
- TRBJ2-7 TRBV25-1 once TGTGCCAGCAGTGCACCGGGAGTCAGGGGCTACGAGCAGTACTTC CASSAPGVRGYEQYF
- TRBJ1-6 TRBV7-9 - TGTGCCAGCAGCTCAACTGCGACAGGAAATTCACCCCTCCACTTT CASSSTATGNSPLHF
- TRBJ2-7 TRBV5-1 - TGCGCCAGCAGCTTAGGAGTTAGCAACGAGCAGTACTTC CASSLGVSNEQYF
- TRBJ1-1 TRBV7-9 few TGTGCCAGCAGCTCAAGGGGACCGCTGAACACTGAAGCTTTCTTT CASSSRGPLNTEAFF
- TRBJ1-1 TRBV9 - TGTGCCAGCAGCGTAGACGTAGGGCCTAACACTGAAGCTTTCTTT CASSVDVGPNTEAFF
- TRBJ2-3 TRBV5-6 - TGTGCCAGCAGCACTCCGGGACGGCACACAGATACGCAGTATTTT CASSTPGRHTDTQYF
- TRBJ2-3 TRBV7-9 - TGTGCCAGCAGCTTAGGATCCCCGACAGATACGCAGTATTTT CASSLGSPTDTQYF
- TRBJ1-3 TRBV5-4 - TGTGCCAGCAGCCCGGGCGGGGTACCAGGAAACACCATATATTTT CASSPGGVPGNTIYF
- TRBJ2-2 TRBV7-9 - TGTGCCAGCAGCTTCGGGCAACGGACCGGGGAGCTGTTTTTT CASSFGQRTGELFF
TRBD1 TRBJ1-3 TRBV7-9 - TGTGCCAGCAGCTTCGAGACAGGGTCTGGAAACACCATATATTTT CASSFETGSGNTIYF
TRBD2 TRBJ2-2 TRBV5-5 - TGTGCCAGCAGCGCATCCGGGACTAGCGGCACCGGGGAGCTGTTTTTT CASSASGTSGTGELFF
- TRBJ1-3 TRBV11-2 - TGTGCCAGCAGCTCTGCGGACACCATATATTTT CASSSADTIYF
TRBD2 TRBJ2-2 TRBV4-1 - TGCGCCAGCAGCCAAGATCTAGCGGGGGCCCTTTCCTCGGGCGGGGAGCTGTTTTTT CASSQDLAGALSSGGELFF
TRBD2 TRBJ2-1 TRBV30 - TGTGCCTGGAGCAACTCCGGGCTAGCGGGAGATAATGAGCAGTTCTTC CAWSNSGLAGDNEQFF
TRBD1 TRBJ1-2 TRBV6-6 - TGTGCCAGCAGTAAGCCAGGGACAGGGGTAGATGGCTACACCTTC CASSKPGTGVDGYTF
- TRBJ1-3 TRBV6-6 few TGTGCCAGCAGTTACCAGGGAGACTCTGGAAACACCATATATTTT CASSYQGDSGNTIYF
TRBD2 TRBJ2-1 TRBV19 - TGTGCCACGTGGACTAGCGTGCGACCCAATGAGCAGTTCTTC CATWTSVRPNEQFF
- TRBJ1-2 TRBV19 - TGTGCCAGTAGCAACAGGGAAGGCTATGGCTACACCTTC CASSNREGYGYTF
- TRBJ2-6 TRBV4-3 - TGCGCCAGCAGCCAAGACTTAAGGGGAACTGGGGCCAACGTCCTGACTTTC CASSQDLRGTGANVLTF
- TRBJ2-7 TRBV6-5 once TGTGCCAGCAGTTCGCCCCGGACAGAGTACGAGCAGTACTTC CASSSPRTEYEQYF
TRBD1 TRBJ2-1 TRBV2 - TGTGCCAGCAGTGTGAGGGACAGGGGAGACTACAATGAGCAGTTCTTC CASSVRDRGDYNEQFF
- TRBJ1-5 TRBV18 - TGTGCCAGCTCGGCCCTGGGGGCGGGAAATCAGCCCCAGCATTTT CASSALGAGNQPQHF
TRBD1 TRBJ2-7 TRBV5-1 - TGCGCCAGCAGCCCCGGGACAGGGACATTCTACGAGCAGTACTTC CASSPGTGTFYEQYF
TRBD2 TRBJ2-1 TRBV2 - TGTGCCCGCAGTGAGGGACTAGCGGATTACAATGAGCAGTTCTTC CARSEGLADYNEQFF
- TRBJ1-1 TRBV19 - TGTGCCAGTAGTCCTCATGACAGTAACACTGAAGCTTTCTTT CASSPHDSNTEAFF
TRBD2 TRBJ2-4 TRBV4-3 few TGCGCCAGCAGCCAGGGCTTGCGGGGAGGGAGCAAAAACATTCAGTACTTC CASSQGLRGGSKNIQYF
- TRBJ1-1 TRBV30 once TGTGCCTGGACCCTAGGGACCAAAGGTTTCTTT CAWTLGTKGFF
TRBD1 TRBJ2-2 TRBV6-4 once TGTGCCAGCAGTGACTCGAACAGGGGGCCAGGGGAGCTGTTTTTT CASSDSNRGPGELFF
TRBD1 TRBJ1-6 TRBV7-2 - TGTGCCAGCAGCCCGCAGGGGGGGGACAGTTCACCCCTCCACTTT CASSPQGGDSSPLHF
- TRBJ2-7 TRBV7-9 medium-sized TGTGCCAGCAGCCCCCGGGACGCGTTATCCTACGAGCAGTACTTC CASSPRDALSYEQYF
TRBD1 TRBJ2-1 TRBV27 - TGTGCCAGCAGTTACCCGGGACAGGGTCTCGATGAGCAGTTCTTC CASSYPGQGLDEQFF
- TRBJ1-1 TRBV30 - TGTGCCTGGGGTATTGGAGAGGGTGAAGCTTTCTTT CAWGIGEGEAFF
TRBD1 TRBJ1-1 TRBV4-1 - TGCGCCAGCAGCCAGCACGACAGGGGGCTAATTGAAGCTTTCTTT CASSQHDRGLIEAFF
- TRBJ1-1 TRBV9 - TGTGCCAGCAGCGTGGCCGGGACGAACACTGAAGCTTTCTTT CASSVAGTNTEAFF
TRBD1 TRBJ1-2 TRBV7-8 - TGTGCCAGCAGCACGCGGGACAGACGCTATGGCTACACCTTC CASSTRDRRYGYTF
TRBD2 TRBJ2-5 TRBV10-2 - TGCGCCAGCAGTGACCTGGGGACTAGTTATTCGGGGACCCAGTACTTC CASSDLGTSYSGTQYF
- TRBJ1-1 TRBV6-5 - TGTGCCAGCAGTTACGAACCCTACTCGAACACTGAAGCTTTCTTT CASSYEPYSNTEAFF
TRBD1 TRBJ1-1 TRBV10-3 - TGTGCCATCGGGGACCAGGGGGGAGGGACTGAAGCTTTCTTT CAIGDQGGGTEAFF
- TRBJ1-2 TRBV7-9 - TGTGCCAGCAGCACTCTGGACGGATACTATGGCTACACCTTC CASSTLDGYYGYTF
- TRBJ1-4 TRBV5-1 - TGCGCCAGCAGCTTGGAGATTTGGGCAGGGCTTAATGAAAAACTGTTTTTT CASSLEIWAGLNEKLFF
- TRBJ1-2 TRBV11-2 once TGTGCCAGCAGGGGTAGGAGCTATGGCTACACCTTC CASRGRSYGYTF
- TRBJ2-3 TRBV10-3 few TGTGCCATCAGTGGTCGGCCGGGACCGACAGATACGCAGTATTTT CAISGRPGPTDTQYF
TRBD1 TRBJ1-5 TRBV2 - TGTGCCAGCGGGACAGAAGTCGGTGGGCCCCAGCATTTT CASGTEVGGPQHF
- TRBJ2-3 TRBV4-3 - TGCGCCAGCAGCCAAGATAGGCAGGGCTGGGCGACGCAGTATTTT CASSQDRQGWATQYF
TRBD1 TRBJ1-1 TRBV18 once TGTGCCAGCTCACCACCGGACAGGGGGTTGAACACTGAAGCTTTCTTT CASSPPDRGLNTEAFF
TRBD2 TRBJ2-2 TRBV6-1 - TGTGCCAGCAGTGAGGCGCGGGGGGCCAATACCGGGGAGCTGTTTTTT CASSEARGANTGELFF
- TRBJ1-2 TRBV28 few TGTGCCAGCAGTACGACAGCCTATGGCTACACCTTC CASSTTAYGYTF
TRBD1 TRBJ2-7 TRBV6-1 once TGTGCCAGCAGCTTACACAGGGGGACCTACGAGCAGTACTTC CASSLHRGTYEQYF